This T cell receptor beta chain originates from a study of identical twins. This clonotype was picked up many times. TCRdb independently ran MiXCR on the 5' RACE reads; one entry per CDR3 protein. The data contain 600,000 to 700,000 distinct CDR3 sequences, around 20% of them singletons. The CDR3 runs 14 residues. V lost 1 base and J 0 bases, leaving 7 bases between the germline ends. CDR1 is DFQATT and CDR2 is SNEGSKA in the germline V gene (reference sequence). These data also formed part of another study, on T cells expressing NK-cell markers. This second report adds: It was still unclear whether expanded NKG2C+ T cell clones were HCMV specific.

This clonotype was sampled from a woman younger than 35 in good health. Specimen: PBMCs. This rearrangement joins TRBV20-1 to TRBJ2-4; D remains ambiguous. The chain's CDR3 is CSARVGIAKNIQYF. CDR3 coding DNA: TGCAGTGCTAGAGTGGGAATAGCCAAAAACATTCAGTACTTC.